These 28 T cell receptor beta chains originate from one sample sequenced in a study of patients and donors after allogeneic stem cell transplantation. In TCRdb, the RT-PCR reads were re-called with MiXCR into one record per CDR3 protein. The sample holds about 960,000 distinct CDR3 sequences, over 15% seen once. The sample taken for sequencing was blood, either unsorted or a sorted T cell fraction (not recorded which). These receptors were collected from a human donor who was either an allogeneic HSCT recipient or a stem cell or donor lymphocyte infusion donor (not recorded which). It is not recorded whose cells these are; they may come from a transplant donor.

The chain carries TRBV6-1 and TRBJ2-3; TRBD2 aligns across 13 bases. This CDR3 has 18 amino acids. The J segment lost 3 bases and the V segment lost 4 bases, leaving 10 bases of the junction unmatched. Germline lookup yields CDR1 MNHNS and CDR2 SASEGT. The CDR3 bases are TGTGCCAGCAGTGCGAAAGCCAGGGGACTAGCGGGAACAGATACGCAGTATTTT. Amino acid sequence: CASSAKARGLAGTDTQYF.

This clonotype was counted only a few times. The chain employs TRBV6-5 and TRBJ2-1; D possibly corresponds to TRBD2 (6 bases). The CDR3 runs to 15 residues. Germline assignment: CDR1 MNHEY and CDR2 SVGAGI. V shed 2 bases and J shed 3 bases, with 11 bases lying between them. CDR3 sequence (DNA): TGTGCCAGCAGTTACCACTCGACTAGCTACAATGAGCAGTTCTTC. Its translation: CASSYHSTSYNEQFF.

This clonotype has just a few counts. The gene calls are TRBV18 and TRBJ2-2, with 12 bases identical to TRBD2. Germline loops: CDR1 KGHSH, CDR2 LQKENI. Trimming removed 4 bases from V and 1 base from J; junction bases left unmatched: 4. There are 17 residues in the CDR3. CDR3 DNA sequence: TGTGCCAGCTCACAGACGACTAGCGGGAGGAACACCGGGGAGCTGTTTTTT. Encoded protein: CASSQTTSGRNTGELFF.

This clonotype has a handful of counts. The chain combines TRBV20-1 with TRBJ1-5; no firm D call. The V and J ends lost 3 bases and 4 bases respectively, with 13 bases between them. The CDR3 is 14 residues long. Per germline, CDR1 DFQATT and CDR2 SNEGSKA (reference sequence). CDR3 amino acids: CSARSGKRNQPQHF. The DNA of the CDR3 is TGCAGTGCTAGGTCCGGCAAGCGGAATCAGCCCCAGCATTTT.

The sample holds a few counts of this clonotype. The chain's CDR3 is CASSFRSGVKNIQYF. The CDR3 nucleotides are TGTGCCAGCAGCTTCCGAAGCGGGGTCAAAAACATTCAGTACTTC. The chain uses TRBV6-2 or TRBV6-3 and TRBJ2-4, with 7 bases that match TRBD2. Per germline, CDR1 MNHEY and CDR2 SVGEGT. The trim removed 6 bases at V and 3 bases at J, leaving 8 bases unmatched. The CDR3 totals 15 residues.

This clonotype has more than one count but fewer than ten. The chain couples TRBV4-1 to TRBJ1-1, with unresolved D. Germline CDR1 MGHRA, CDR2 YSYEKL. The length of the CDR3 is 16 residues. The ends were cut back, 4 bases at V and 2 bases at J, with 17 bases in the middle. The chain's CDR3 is CASSPEGRYLNTEAFF. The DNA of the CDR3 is TGCGCCAGCAGCCCCGAAGGCAGGTACCTAAACACTGAAGCTTTCTTT.

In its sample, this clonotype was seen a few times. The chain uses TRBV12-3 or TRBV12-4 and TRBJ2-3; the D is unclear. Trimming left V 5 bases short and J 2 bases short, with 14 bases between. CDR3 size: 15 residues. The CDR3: CASSNSARNTDTQYF. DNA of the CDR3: TGTGCCAGCAGTAACTCTGCCCGAAACACAGATACGCAGTATTTT.

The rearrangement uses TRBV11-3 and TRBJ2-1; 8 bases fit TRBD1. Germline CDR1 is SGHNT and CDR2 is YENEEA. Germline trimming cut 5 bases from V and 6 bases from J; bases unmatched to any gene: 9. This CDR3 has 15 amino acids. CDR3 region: CASSPRGPRGNEQFF. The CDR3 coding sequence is TGTGCCAGCAGCCCCAGGGGGCCTCGGGGCAATGAGCAGTTCTTC.

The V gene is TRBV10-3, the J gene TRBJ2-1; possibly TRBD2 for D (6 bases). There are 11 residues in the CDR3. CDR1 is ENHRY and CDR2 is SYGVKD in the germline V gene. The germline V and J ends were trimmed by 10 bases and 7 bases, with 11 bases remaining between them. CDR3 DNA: TGTGCCACGTGGGCGGGGAATGAGCAGTTCTTC. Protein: CATWAGNEQFF.

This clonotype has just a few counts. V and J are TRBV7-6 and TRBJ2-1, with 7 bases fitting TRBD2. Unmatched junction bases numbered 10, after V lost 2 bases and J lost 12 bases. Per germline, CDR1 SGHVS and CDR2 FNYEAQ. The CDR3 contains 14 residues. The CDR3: CASSLRRQGEGQFF. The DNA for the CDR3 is TGTGCCAGCAGCTTAAGGAGGCAAGGGGAGGGGCAGTTCTTC.

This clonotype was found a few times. The CDR3: CASSQSGPYEQYF. For the CDR3, the DNA is TGTGCCAGCAGCCAATCTGGTCCTTACGAGCAGTACTTC. This rearrangement joins TRBV16 to TRBJ2-7, with D unresolved. Germline V gene data show CDR1 as KGHSY and CDR2 as FQNENV. V lost 0 bases and J lost 4, with 7 bases in between. This CDR3 is 13 amino acids long.

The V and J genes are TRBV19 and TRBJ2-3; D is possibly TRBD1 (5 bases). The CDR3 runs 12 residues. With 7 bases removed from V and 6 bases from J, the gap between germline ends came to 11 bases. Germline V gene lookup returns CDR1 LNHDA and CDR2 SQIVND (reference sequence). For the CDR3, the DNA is TGTGCCAGTAACCTCCAGGGTGATACGCAGTATTTT. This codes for CASNLQGDTQYF. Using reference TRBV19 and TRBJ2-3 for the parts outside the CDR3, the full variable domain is DGGITQSPKYLFRKEGQNVTLSCEQNLNHDAMYWYRQDPGQGLRLIYYSQIVNDFQKGDIAEGYSVSREKKESFPLTVTSAQKNPTAFYLCASNLQGDTQYFGPGTRLTVL.

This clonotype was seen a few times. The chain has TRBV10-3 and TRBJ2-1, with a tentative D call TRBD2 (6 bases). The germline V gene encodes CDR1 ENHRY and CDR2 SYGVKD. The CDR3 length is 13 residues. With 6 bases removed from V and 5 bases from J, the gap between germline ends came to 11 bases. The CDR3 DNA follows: TGTGCCATCAGGCCCGTAGCGGACAATGAGCAGTTCTTC. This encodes CAIRPVADNEQFF.

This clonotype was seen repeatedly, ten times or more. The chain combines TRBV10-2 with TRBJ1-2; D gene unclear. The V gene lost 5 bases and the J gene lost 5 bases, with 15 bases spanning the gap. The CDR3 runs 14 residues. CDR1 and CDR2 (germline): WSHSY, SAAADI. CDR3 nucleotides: TGCGCCAGCAGTCAGGACCGAGGAAAGTATGGCTACACCTTC. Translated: CASSQDRGKYGYTF.

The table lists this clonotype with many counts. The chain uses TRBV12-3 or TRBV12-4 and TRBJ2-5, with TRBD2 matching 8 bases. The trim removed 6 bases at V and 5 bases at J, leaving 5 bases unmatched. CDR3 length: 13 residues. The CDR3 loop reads CASRRSGSETQYF. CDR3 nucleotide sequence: TGTGCCAGCAGACGGAGCGGGAGTGAGACCCAGTACTTC.

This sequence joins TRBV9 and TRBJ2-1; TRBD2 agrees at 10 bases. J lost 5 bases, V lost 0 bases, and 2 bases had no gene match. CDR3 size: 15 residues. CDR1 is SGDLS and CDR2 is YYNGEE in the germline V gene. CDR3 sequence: CASSVGSGRDNEQFF. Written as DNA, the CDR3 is TGTGCCAGCAGCGTAGGGAGCGGGAGGGACAATGAGCAGTTCTTC.

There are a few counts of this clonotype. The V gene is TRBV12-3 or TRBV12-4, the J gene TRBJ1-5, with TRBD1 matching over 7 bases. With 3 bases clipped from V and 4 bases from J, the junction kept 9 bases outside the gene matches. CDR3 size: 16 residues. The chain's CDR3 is CASSFRIGGANQPQHF. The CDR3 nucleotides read TGTGCCAGCAGTTTCCGTATAGGGGGCGCAAATCAGCCCCAGCATTTT.

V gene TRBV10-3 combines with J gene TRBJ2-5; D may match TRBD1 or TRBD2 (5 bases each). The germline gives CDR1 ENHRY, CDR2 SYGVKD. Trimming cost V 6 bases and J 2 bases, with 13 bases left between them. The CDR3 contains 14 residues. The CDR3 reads CAIRLSGRQETQYF. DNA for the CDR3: TGTGCCATCAGACTCTCGGGGCGACAAGAGACCCAGTACTTC.

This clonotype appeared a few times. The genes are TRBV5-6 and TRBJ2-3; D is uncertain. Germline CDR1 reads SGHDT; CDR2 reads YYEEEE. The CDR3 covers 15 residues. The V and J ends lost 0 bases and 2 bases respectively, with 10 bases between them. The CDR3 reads CASSLAVKVTDTQYF. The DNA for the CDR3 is TGTGCCAGCAGCTTGGCCGTGAAGGTCACAGATACGCAGTATTTT.

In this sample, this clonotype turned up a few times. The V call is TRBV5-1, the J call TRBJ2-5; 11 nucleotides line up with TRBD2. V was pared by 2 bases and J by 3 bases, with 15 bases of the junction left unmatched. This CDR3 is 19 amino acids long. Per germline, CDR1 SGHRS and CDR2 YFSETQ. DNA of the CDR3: TGCGCCAGCAGCTTCCGGGACAGAGGGGGACTAGCGGTTAAAGAGACCCAGTACTTC. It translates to CASSFRDRGGLAVKETQYF.

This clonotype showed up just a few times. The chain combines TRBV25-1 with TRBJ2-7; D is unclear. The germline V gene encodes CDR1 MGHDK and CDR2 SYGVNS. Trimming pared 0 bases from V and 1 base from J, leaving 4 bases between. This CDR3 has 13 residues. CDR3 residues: CASSEYGSYEQYF. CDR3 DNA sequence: TGTGCCAGCAGTGAATATGGGTCCTACGAGCAGTACTTC.

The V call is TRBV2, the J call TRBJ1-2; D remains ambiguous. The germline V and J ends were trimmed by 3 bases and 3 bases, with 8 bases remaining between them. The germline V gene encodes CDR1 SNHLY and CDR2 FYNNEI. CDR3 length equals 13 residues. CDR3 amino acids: CASSDGSHYGYTF. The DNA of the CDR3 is TGTGCCAGCAGTGATGGGAGTCACTATGGCTACACCTTC.

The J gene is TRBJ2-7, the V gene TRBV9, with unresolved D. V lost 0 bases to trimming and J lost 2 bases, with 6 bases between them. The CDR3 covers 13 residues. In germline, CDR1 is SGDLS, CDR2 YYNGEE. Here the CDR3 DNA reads TGTGCCAGCAGCGTAGATACAACCTACGAGCAGTACTTC. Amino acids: CASSVDTTYEQYF.

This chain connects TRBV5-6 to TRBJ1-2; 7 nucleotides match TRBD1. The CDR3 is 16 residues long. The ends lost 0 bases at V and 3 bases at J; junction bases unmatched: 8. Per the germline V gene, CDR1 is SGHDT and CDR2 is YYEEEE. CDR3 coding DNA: TGTGCCAGCAGCTTGGGTCTCGAGGGGGCCTACTATGGCTACACCTTC. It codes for CASSLGLEGAYYGYTF. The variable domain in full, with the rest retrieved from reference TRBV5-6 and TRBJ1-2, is DAGVTQSPTHLIKTRGQQVTLRCSPKSGHDTVSWYQQALGQGPQFIFQYYEEEERQRGNFPDRFSGHQFPNYSSELNVNALLLGDSALYLCASSLGLEGAYYGYTFGSGTRLTVV.

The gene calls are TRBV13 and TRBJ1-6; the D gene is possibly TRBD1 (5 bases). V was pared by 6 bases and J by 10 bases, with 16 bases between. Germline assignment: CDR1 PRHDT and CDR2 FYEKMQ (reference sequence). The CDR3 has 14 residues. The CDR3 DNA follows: TGTGCCAGCAGTCGCGACCGACAGCTCTCACCCCTCCACTTT. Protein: CASSRDRQLSPLHF.

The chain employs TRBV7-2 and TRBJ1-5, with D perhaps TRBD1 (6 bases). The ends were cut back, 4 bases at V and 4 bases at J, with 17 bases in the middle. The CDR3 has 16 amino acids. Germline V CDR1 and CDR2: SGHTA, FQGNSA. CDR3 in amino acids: CASSYKSGTTNQPQHF. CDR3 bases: TGTGCCAGCAGCTACAAGTCCGGGACAACTAATCAGCCCCAGCATTTT.

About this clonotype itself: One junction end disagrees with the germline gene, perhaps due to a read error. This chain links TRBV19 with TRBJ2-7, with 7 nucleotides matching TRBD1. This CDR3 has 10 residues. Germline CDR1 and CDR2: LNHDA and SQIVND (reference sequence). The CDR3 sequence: CASRSRDRGF. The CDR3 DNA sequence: TGTGCCAGTAGGAGCCGGGACAGAGGCTTC.

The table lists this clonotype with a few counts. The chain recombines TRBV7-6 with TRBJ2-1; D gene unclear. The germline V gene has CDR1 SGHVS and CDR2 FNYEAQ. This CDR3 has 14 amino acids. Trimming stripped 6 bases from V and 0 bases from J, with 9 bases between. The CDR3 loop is CASSYTSSYNEQFF. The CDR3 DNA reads TGTGCCAGCAGTTATACCAGCTCCTACAATGAGCAGTTCTTC.